The entry below gives a single T cell receptor (beta chain) sequence along with its context. The count of this clone is one. Its antigen remains unidentified. No much larger clone is present one base from it, and per-base qualities are unavailable. The sample comes from a study of blood T cell repertoires in COVID-19 (dated by TCRdb to about 2020). General notes on the study: Collaborator samples came from the United States, Italy and Spain and covered acute and convalescent phases of COVID-19. The material from the prospective study consisted of cDNA or gDNA derived from T cells, B-cell-depleted T cells, or PBMCs. Deeply sampled blood TCRbeta repertoires from subjects exposed to, actively infected with, or recovered from COVID-19 were included in the dataset. The repertoires were released in a freely available public database intended as a resource for research on the immune response to SARS-CoV-2. The samples were drawn from the first 160 participants of the ongoing ImmuneRACE study and from over a thousand subjects provided by 6 global collaborators. A de-identified subject ID, COVID-19 status, age in years and sex were almost always included in the sample metadata. Where available, HLA class I and class II types were obtained from metadata supplied by the sample provider rather than from assay-based typing.

Here is what the overall study found, with its caveats: The quantity of clinical and demographic metadata differed by source and by participant and was supplied without curation.

Each collaborating institution followed its own protocols to collect whole blood in K2EDTA tubes. Collaborator samples were shipped for TCRbeta analysis as frozen whole blood, isolated PBMCs, or DNA extracted from either sample type. Relative to germline, V is 5 bases shorter and J is 0 bases shorter, with 14 bases between their ends. The CDR3, cysteine through phenylalanine, is 16 amino acids long. The kept DNA is CDR3 alone, 48 bases in frame from the first base. The germline V gene supplies CDR1 SGHVS and CDR2 FQNEAQ. TCRbeta CDR3 regions were amplified from genomic DNA by means of the immunoSEQ Assay, a bias-controlled multiplex PCR. As for how the authors treated the data: Nucleated cell counts per sample were estimated from amplification of reference gene primers within the assay. To quantify the absolute abundance of each unique TCRbeta CDR3 rearrangement, sequence reads were collapsed and filtered. For each sample, productive Simpson clonality was calculated as the square root of Simpson's diversity index across productive rearrangements. TCRdb mirrors the immuneACCESS table, restricted to in-frame sequences. Some clones are absent from its copies; in checked studies, under half trace to an unresolved V gene, and the reason for the others is unknown. The V and J calls and clone size were taken over from that table, and D and trimming were inferred from the DNA. The sample profile shows more than 150,000 clones; over 75% of them were found once. Of the sample, approximately 15% is held by the ten largest clones.

The sequence links TRBV7-8 to TRBJ1-3; tentative D gene TRBD1, with 5 bases matching. The sample taken for sequencing was peripheral blood. This TCR was recovered from a woman in her thirties or forties with acute or convalescent COVID-19. The DNA sequence is TGTGCCAGCAGCCCCATGGGGGGGAGCTCTGGAAACACCATATATTTT. Its protein product is CASSPMGGSSGNTIYF.